This TCR beta chain was captured in a study of T-cell memory formation after mild COVID-19 (dated by TCRdb to 2020 to 2023). Regarding the research as a whole: TCR sequence clusters from the two donors were found to be largely donor specific. In two donors, T-cell clones that expanded and contracted after mild COVID-19 were tracked by sequencing TCRalpha and TCRbeta repertoires over time. The cohort was made up of two young adult volunteers, one female and one male, who were previously healthy. Paper-wide results and their limitations: Whether the second-wave clones peaking on day 37 were SARS-CoV-2 specific was not confirmed. Some responding clones were found in pre-infection memory, which suggests that pre-existing cross-reactive memory T cells took part in the SARS-CoV-2 response. Contracting CD4+ clones turned up mainly in the CM and EM memory subsets, whereas EMRA was where CD8+ clones were enriched. Only a couple of mild cases were covered by the study, and larger cohorts that include severe cases with pre-infection samples were considered necessary. Clones contracting from day 15 to 85 had balanced CD4/CD8 phenotypes, while a second wave expanding from day 15 to 37 was biased towards CD4+.

Clipping removes 3 bases from V and 4 bases from J, with 3 as the unmatched junction base count. Reading from cysteine to phenylalanine, the CDR3 counts 13 amino acids. Left in the record is the CDR3 DNA by itself, 39 bases read in frame from the first base. Per the germline V gene, SGHRS is the CDR1 and YFSETQ is the CDR2. PBMCs were isolated by Ficoll-Paque density gradient centrifugation. TCRdb lists the instrument as Illumina NovaSeq 6000. Using 5'RACE with constant-segment primers, TCRalpha and TCRbeta cDNA libraries were constructed, with sample barcodes and unique molecular identifiers added in the process. RNA was extracted from every sample with Trizol reagent. Library amplification was performed in two PCR steps, and a second sample barcode and Illumina TruSeq adapters were introduced in the second step. Libraries were sequenced on an Illumina NovaSeq with 2 x 150 bp paired-end reads. The authors processed their data as follows. The reads were demultiplexed and collapsed into UMI-guided consensus sequences using migec v1.2.7. Using mixcr v2.1.11, UMI consensuses were aligned to TRA and TRB V and J templates and then assembled into clonotypes. A clonotype was counted as expanded or contracted only when both edgeR and NoisET called the clonotype significant, with the noise models trained on biological replicates. For edgeR calls, the cutoffs were a false discovery rate-adjusted p below 0.01 and a log2 fold-change threshold of 1. PCA with hierarchical clustering of max-normalized trajectories of the 1000 most abundant clonotypes was used as exploratory dynamics analysis. Separately sequenced CD4+ and CD8+ repertoires were used to assign a CD4 or CD8 phenotype to each responding clone. Through fastp at Q25 and MiXCR, TCRdb rebuilt clones from the public reads, retaining in-frame beta chains. Each record represents a unique CDR3 protein, reported with the most common genes and DNA among its rows. The authors' filters were not applied to this entry. The table for this sample lists around 160,000 distinct CDR3 sequences; 11% of them were counted only once. The top ten clones comprise roughly 3.8% of the sample.

Remarks on this clonotype: Its antigen has not been determined. No base quality values were provided; no much bigger clone lies one nucleotide off.

The sample taken for sequencing was PBMCs or a T cell subset sorted from them (not recorded which). This clonotype originated in a man younger than 35 who had mild COVID-19 (a few samples of this study predate the infection). The sample titles of this study are shuffled in the database, so cell type and time point are left out; the donor was told from shared clones. The chain joins TRBV5-1 to TRBJ1-2; 7 central nucleotides agree with TRBD1. The CDR3 corresponds to CASSSGQSYGYTF. The sequenced DNA: TGCGCCAGCAGCTCGGGACAGAGCTATGGCTACACCTTC.